A selection of T cell receptor beta chains follows, all from one sample in a study of cytotoxic CD8 clonotypes in ibrutinib-treated CLL. Only in-frame clones appear in the TCRdb table, and some are missing; sequencing was by immunoSEQ multiplex PCR. The table records approximately 210,000 clones, about 72% of them present only once. The input for sequencing was PBMCs, taken after 24 months of ibrutinib treatment. Source of these receptors: a human donor with chronic lymphocytic leukemia. The CDR3 runs from the conserved cysteine through the conserved F or W. The D gene is left open where the match is weak. Size values are once, few and many counts, or a class for expanded clones, and some rows have none.

TRBJ1-5 | few | . | TRBV27 | CASSNRAFNQPQHF | TGTGCCAGCAGTAACAGGGCTTTTAATCAGCCCCAGCATTTT
TRBJ2-7 | few | . | TRBV7-9 | CASSHSWNEQYF | TGTGCCAGCAGTCACTCTTGGAACGAGCAGTACTTC
TRBJ1-5 | . | . | TRBV28 | CASSRLMIRDQPQHF | TGTGCCAGCAGTCGGCTGATGATACGGGATCAGCCCCAGCATTTT
TRBJ1-2 | . | . | TRBV7-9 | CASSLLGVGYGYTF | TGTGCCAGCAGCTTATTAGGGGTGGGCTATGGCTACACCTTC
TRBJ1-2 | few | . | TRBV19 | CASSGAYGYTF | TGTGCCAGTTCGGGGGCATATGGCTACACCTTC
TRBJ2-3 | . | TRBD1 | TRBV18 | CASSPPAGQGLAQYF | TGTGCCAGCTCACCACCGGCGGGACAGGGTTTGGCGCAGTATTTT
TRBJ2-7 | . | TRBD2 | TRBV18 | CASSPLASGGSYEQYF | TGTGCCAGCTCACCATTAGCTAGCGGGGGCTCCTACGAGCAGTACTTC
TRBJ2-3 | . | . | TRBV5-4 | CASSLWNTDTQYF | TGTGCCAGCAGCTTGTGGAACACAGATACGCAGTATTTT
TRBJ2-1 | . | TRBD2 | TRBV9 | CASSLLAGTYNEQFF | TGTGCCAGCAGCCTTCTAGCGGGCACCTACAATGAGCAGTTCTTC
TRBJ2-1 | . | . | TRBV6-6 | CASSYGTRSSYNEQFF | TGTGCCAGCAGTTACGGGACTCGAAGCTCCTACAATGAGCAGTTCTTC
TRBJ2-7 | . | TRBD2 | TRBV27 | CASSLSYPGTSGAYEQYF | TGTGCCAGCAGTTTATCGTACCCCGGGACTAGCGGAGCCTACGAGCAGTACTTC
TRBJ2-1 | few | TRBD2 | TRBV5-4 | CASSIGTSRDNEQFF | TGTGCCAGCAGCATCGGGACTAGTAGGGACAATGAGCAGTTCTTC
TRBJ1-1 | . | . | TRBV20-1 | CSASLGAFF | TGCAGTGCAAGTCTTGGGGCTTTCTTT
TRBJ2-2 | . | TRBD2 | TRBV28 | CASSLLRTSGRSNTGELFF | TGTGCCAGCAGTTTATTGAGGACTAGCGGGAGGTCGAACACCGGGGAGCTGTTTTTT
TRBJ1-1 | . | . | TRBV30 | CAWDRTVNTEAFF | TGTGCCTGGGATAGGACAGTGAACACTGAAGCTTTCTTT
TRBJ2-5 | . | . | TRBV11-2 | CASREGGKETQYF | TGTGCCAGCAGAGAGGGCGGGAAAGAGACCCAGTACTTC
TRBJ1-3 | . | . | TRBV25-1 | CASSELGTKSGNTIYF | TGTGCCAGCAGTGAATTGGGGACAAAGTCTGGAAACACCATATATTTT
TRBJ2-3 | . | . | TRBV11-2 | CASSLVLRADTQYF | TGTGCCAGCAGCTTAGTTCTCAGGGCAGATACGCAGTATTTT
TRBJ2-3 | . | . | TRBV7-8 | CASSLVFSSDTQYF | TGTGCCAGCAGCTTAGTCTTCAGCTCAGATACGCAGTATTTT
TRBJ2-5 | . | . | TRBV4-1 | CASSQDPRGGETQYF | TGCGCCAGCAGCCAAGACCCCAGGGGGGGAGAGACCCAGTACTTC
TRBJ2-3 | . | . | TRBV7-9 | CASSLGGAGDTQYF | TGTGCCAGCAGCTTAGGAGGGGCAGGTGATACGCAGTATTTT
TRBJ1-2 | few | TRBD1 | TRBV7-2 | CASSPRSRDSYGYTF | TGTGCCAGCAGCCCCCGAAGCCGGGACAGCTATGGCTACACCTTC
TRBJ2-7 | . | TRBD2 | TRBV5-1 | CASSHSRGLAGSFRVDEQYF | TGCGCCAGCAGCCATTCTCGGGGACTAGCGGGCTCCTTCAGGGTTGACGAGCAGTACTTC
TRBJ2-1 | . | TRBD2 | TRBV4-2 | CASSQGPISGSSYNEQFF | TGTGCCAGCAGCCAAGGCCCCATTAGCGGGAGCTCCTACAATGAGCAGTTCTTC
TRBJ2-1 | . | TRBD2 | TRBV7-2 | CASSLDAGVSYNEQFF | TGTGCCAGCAGCTTAGACGCGGGAGTATCCTACAATGAGCAGTTCTTC
TRBJ1-2 | . | . | TRBV4-3 | CASSQARLERYGYTF | TGCGCCAGCAGCCAAGCTCGCCTAGAACGCTATGGCTACACCTTC
TRBJ2-6 | . | . | TRBV11-1 | CASSQELGGSGANVLTF | TGTGCCAGCAGCCAAGAACTTGGGGGATCTGGGGCCAACGTCCTGACTTTC
TRBJ1-5 | . | . | TRBV5-4 | CASSFEGGQPQHF | TGTGCCAGCAGCTTTGAGGGGGGTCAGCCCCAGCATTTT
TRBJ1-1 | . | . | TRBV28 | CASRTWLTEAFF | TGTGCCTCTCGGACGTGGCTCACTGAAGCTTTCTTT
TRBJ2-4 | . | . | TRBV15 | CATSRDRERRDIQYF | TGTGCCACCAGCAGAGATCGCGAAAGGAGGGACATTCAGTACTTC
TRBJ1-6 | . | . | TRBV9 | CASSVGPPFGAYNSPLHF | TGTGCCAGCAGCGTCGGACCGCCCTTTGGTGCCTATAATTCACCCCTCCACTTT
TRBJ1-2 | . | . | TRBV5-4 | CASSLTGPYGYTF | TGTGCCAGCAGCTTGACAGGACCCTATGGCTACACCTTC
TRBJ2-5 | . | . | TRBV7-2 | CASSLYRQETQYF | TGTGCCAGCAGCTTATATCGTCAAGAGACCCAGTACTTC
TRBJ2-1 | few | . | TRBV7-2 | CASSLAKGLDEQFF | TGTGCCAGCAGCTTAGCAAAGGGGCTGGATGAGCAGTTCTTC
TRBJ2-1 | . | . | TRBV6-1 | CASSPGLTSYNEQFF | TGTGCCAGCAGTCCGGGACTCACCTCCTACAATGAGCAGTTCTTC
TRBJ2-7 | . | . | TRBV25-1 | CASSSFRKPLDYEQYF | TGTGCCAGCAGCTCCTTCAGGAAACCCTTAGACTACGAGCAGTACTTC
TRBJ2-5 | few | TRBD1 | TRBV9 | CASPPDRFGSVLGTQYF | TGTGCCAGCCCCCCGGACAGGTTTGGATCCGTTCTTGGGACCCAGTACTTC
TRBJ2-7 | . | . | TRBV27 | CASSLSILVTYEQYF | TGTGCCAGCAGTTTATCGATTCTGGTTACCTACGAGCAGTACTTC